These T cell receptor beta chains were read from a single sample in a study of cytomegalovirus exposure and HLA in healthy donors. Produced via immunoSEQ multiplex PCR; TCRdb's table is partial and in-frame only. The repertoire consists of about 120,000 clones, with 55% to 65% occurring once and the leading ten covering 10%. The specimen was PBMCs. Receptors originate from a man aged 35 to 55 in good health and CMV-seropositive. Each CDR3 is given without its conserved first and last residue. Fields, in order: V gene, J gene, clone size, CDR3 protein. Size tells how often a clone was seen (once, few, many) or the class of an expanded clone, and some rows leave it out.

>TRBV7-8|TRBJ2-5|-
ASTPGTGETQY
>TRBV5-1|TRBJ2-2|-
ASSSGQANTGELF
>TRBV7-2|TRBJ2-3|-
ASSLVGKADTQY
>TRBV2|TRBJ2-7|-
ASSEGRGYSYEQY
>TRBV7-9|TRBJ1-1|-
ASSSSKDRTAF
>TRBV2|TRBJ2-1|-
ATTPVDNEQF
>TRBV23-1|TRBJ2-7|-
ASSPTGGRGEQY
>TRBV7-6|TRBJ2-3|few
ASSLGGRGRADTQY
>TRBV28|TRBJ2-5|-
ASSSRTGNQETQY
>TRBV21-1|TRBJ1-2|-
ASSKRTGVDYGYT
>TRBV9|TRBJ2-7|-
ASSVDEDSKSSYEQY
>TRBV4-1|TRBJ2-2|-
ASSLFHVSGGAYTGELF
>TRBV19|TRBJ2-7|-
ASSTSGSSYEQY
>TRBV11-1|TRBJ2-5|-
ASSRWDFGETQY
>TRBV9|TRBJ1-2|-
ASSVEAGDNYGYT
>TRBV6-5|TRBJ2-7|-
ASSYGTGGGQY
>TRBV2|TRBJ1-5|few
ASLGTGGPSNQPQH
>TRBV10-1|TRBJ2-5|few
ASSGGWSSGIETQY
>TRBV15|TRBJ1-2|-
ATSRDRGNVAYGYT
>TRBV7-2|TRBJ1-2|-
ASSLGGTGNGYT
>TRBV5-8|TRBJ2-5|-
ASSLGTSGYQETQY
>TRBV29-1|TRBJ2-2|-
SVEEDSNANTGELF
>TRBV6-5|TRBJ1-5|-
ASSSRPGQPQH
>TRBV7-6|TRBJ2-2|-
ASSLNDWRENTGELF
>TRBV5-4|TRBJ2-7|-
ASSLEAGTYEQY
>TRBV5-1|TRBJ2-2|-
ASSLLSGELF
>TRBV7-2|TRBJ2-7|few
ASSWGLAGGTLAYEQY
>TRBV30|TRBJ2-2|-
AWSRQGLGELF
>TRBV2|TRBJ2-2|-
ASSGQGAGELF
>TRBV30|TRBJ2-5|-
AWSPAVGTQY
>TRBV5-1|TRBJ2-3|few
ASSTTTSGEGTDTQY